The entry below describes one T cell receptor (beta chain). Its specificity is unknown. A junction end diverges from the germline sequence, so it may reflect a read error. The data were taken from a study of blood T cells in healthy people across ages. Germline assignment: CDR1 SGHVS and CDR2 FQNEAQ. This CDR3 has 13 residues. Primers used in a second PCR of roughly 7 to 12 cycles were a sample-barcoded 5' primer and a J-beta primer mix. TCRdb re-called the 5' RACE reads with MiXCR, one entry per CDR3 protein. The table has some 850,000 distinct CDR3 sequences, roughly 25% seen once. Study-wide findings and caveats: Whereas aged donors had fewer naive CD4+ cells, long-lived donors had more of them and higher diversity. The study could not conclusively compare naive and antigen-experienced cells, given its unsorted PBMCs.

These data were likewise used in another study, on T cells of mothers and their children. As reported in that work: Every mother supplied over 9 million TCR beta CDR3 reads and every child some 2.7 million.

This clonotype was sampled from a boy aged 5-17 years in good health. Sequencing used blood. This rearrangement joins TRBV7-8 to TRBJ2-7, with 13 bases that match TRBD2. CDR3 bases: TGTGCCAGCAGCCCCGGACTAGCGGGAGAGCAGCACTTC. This encodes CASSPGLAGEQHF.